The 30 T cell receptor beta chains listed next were all sequenced from one sample in a study of tumor T cells in aggressive B-cell lymphoma. Here immunoSEQ multiplex PCR was the method, and the copy in TCRdb shows in-frame clones only, minus some. The sample has about 3,900 clones, roughly 85% seen once. Sequencing used tumor tissue. These receptors all stem from an adult with diffuse large B cell lymphoma.

V gene TRBV4-3 combines with J gene TRBJ1-5, with 7 positions matching TRBD1. V trimming: 1 base; J trimming: 7 bases; junction bases outside the gene matches: 4. Germline CDR1 reads LGHNA; CDR2 reads YSLEER. The CDR3 loop spans 14 amino acids. In DNA form, the CDR3 reads TGCGCCAGCAGCCAAGGGGAACAGGGGCAGCCCCAGCATTTT. It yields the protein CASSQGEQGQPQHF.

The chain joins TRBV7-2 to TRBJ1-2, with D possibly being TRBD1 (5 bases). The length of the CDR3 is 15 residues. CDR1 is SGHTA, CDR2 FQGNSA, per germline. V lost 5 bases and J lost 4, with 17 bases in between. The CDR3 is CASSPRVAGGYGYTF. The CDR3 DNA reads as TGTGCCAGCAGCCCCCGGGTTGCCGGGGGCTATGGCTACACCTTC.

Notes on this clone: The sample contains more than one DNA sequence encoding this CDR3. This rearrangement joins TRBV7-3 to TRBJ1-2; tentative D call: TRBD1 (6 bases). The CDR3 contains 13 residues. The germline V gene encodes CDR1 SGHTA and CDR2 FQGTGA. V shed 5 bases and J shed 11 bases, with 18 bases lying between them. The CDR3 DNA sequence: TGTGCCAGCAGCCTAAGACAGGCCTCCCATTACACCTTC. Its translation: CASSLRQASHYTF.

The chain links TRBV4-3 to TRBJ1-1; possible D gene TRBD1, 6 bases. Germline loops: CDR1 LGHNA, CDR2 YSLEER. The CDR3 extends over 13 amino acids. V lost 4 bases to trimming and J lost 7 bases, with 13 bases between them. CDR3 region: CASSRGPQVEAFF. The CDR3 nucleotides read TGCGCCAGCAGCCGGGGGCCGCAAGTTGAAGCTTTCTTT.

The chain links TRBV11-2 to TRBJ2-1; 13 bases fit TRBD2. After removal of 1 base from V and 6 bases from J, the junction contained 0 bases not matched to a gene. The CDR3 is 15 residues long. CDR1 SGHAT and CDR2 FQNNGV come from the germline V gene. CDR3 region: CASSLGLAGGNEQFF. CDR3 sequence (DNA): TGTGCCAGCAGCTTAGGACTAGCGGGGGGCAATGAGCAGTTCTTC.

The chain couples TRBV10-3 to TRBJ2-5; TRBD1 aligns across 9 bases. Near its end, the DNA agrees better with TRBJ2-7, so the J call may be wrong. CDR1 and CDR2 (germline): ENHRY, SYGVKD. There are 17 residues in the CDR3. This CDR3 reads CAISDLGQGFNSYEQYF. The CDR3 nucleotides read TGTGCCATCAGTGACCTGGGACAGGGCTTTAACTCCTACGAGCAGTACTTC.

This sequence joins TRBV18 and TRBJ2-5, with 9 bases aligning to TRBD1. The J call may be faulty, since TRBJ2-7 better matches the DNA end. The CDR3 covers 13 residues. Germline CDR1 reads KGHSH; CDR2 reads LQKENI. The CDR3 reads CASSQDRGGEQYF. CDR3 DNA: TGTGCCAGCTCTCAGGACAGGGGTGGCGAGCAGTACTTC.

The V gene is TRBV18, the J gene TRBJ2-1, with TRBD2 matching over 8 bases. J lost 6 bases, V lost 1 base, and 14 bases had no gene match. Germline-derived CDR1 and CDR2 are KGHSH and LQKENI. The CDR3 is 18 amino acids. The CDR3 sequence: CASSPLGGGRIIFNEQFF. CDR3 in DNA: TGTGCCAGCTCACCACTGGGCGGGGGGAGGATAATCTTCAATGAGCAGTTCTTC.

The V call is TRBV11-3, the J call TRBJ2-2, with 9 bases identical to TRBD1. Per germline, CDR1 SGHNT and CDR2 YENEEA. The CDR3 length is 15 residues. J gave up 6 bases and V 5 bases, and 7 bases lay outside the gene matches. The CDR3 DNA reads as TGTGCCAGCAGCACGGGACAGGGTTATTCCGGGGAGCTGTTTTTT. Its protein product is CASSTGQGYSGELFF.

The chain recombines TRBV11-3 with TRBJ2-3; 7 bases align to TRBD2. J was trimmed by 2 bases and V by 3 bases; bases with no gene match: 5. The CDR3 spans 15 residues. Germline CDR1 SGHNT, CDR2 YENEEA. CDR3: CASSFGRDYTDTQYF. The CDR3 DNA sequence: TGTGCCAGCAGCTTCGGCAGGGACTACACAGATACGCAGTATTTT.

This chain links TRBV9 with TRBJ2-3; D is possibly TRBD2 (6 bases). V lost 8 bases and J lost 1, with 14 bases in between. The germline gives CDR1 SGDLS, CDR2 YYNGEE. This CDR3 has 14 amino acids. The DNA of the CDR3 is TGTGCCAGTTCCCTCGTAGCGGGCACAGATACGCAGTATTTT. Translation gives CASSLVAGTDTQYF.

This sequence joins TRBV2 and TRBJ1-1, with 7 bases that match TRBD1. CDR3 length equals 15 residues. The trim removed 7 bases at V and 7 bases at J, leaving 15 bases unmatched. Looked up from germline, CDR1 is SNHLY and CDR2 is FYNNEI. The CDR3 DNA reads as TGTGCCAGCACCGAGGGAGGAGGACAGGCAGTTGAAGCTTTCTTT. It codes for CASTEGGGQAVEAFF.

The chain is built from TRBV11-2 and TRBJ1-2, with D unclear. The CDR3 sequence is 12 residues long. V lost 1 base and J 6 bases, leaving 6 bases between the germline ends. Germline CDR1 SGHAT, CDR2 FQNNGV. CDR3 coding DNA: TGTGCCAGCAGCTTAGCAGGAAATGGCTACACCTTC. Translation: CASSLAGNGYTF.

The chain recombines TRBV7-6 with TRBJ1-5; tentatively, D is TRBD1 (6 bases). The ends were cut back, 3 bases at V and 6 bases at J, with 18 bases in the middle. This CDR3 is built from 16 residues. Germline CDR1 and CDR2: SGHVS and FNYEAQ. As DNA, the CDR3 is TGTGCCAGCAGCTTTGGGGGCGGTGGAATGGGTCAGCCCCAGCATTTT. Protein: CASSFGGGGMGQPQHF.

V usage is TRBV5-6 and J usage is TRBJ2-5; 10 nucleotides align to TRBD2. V lost 0 bases and J lost 2; bases outside the gene matches: 10. CDR1 SGHDT and CDR2 YYEEEE come from the germline V gene. This CDR3 has 18 residues. CDR3 sequence reads: CASSLAWIAGGIQETQYF. CDR3 nucleotides: TGTGCCAGCAGCTTGGCCTGGATAGCGGGGGGCATTCAAGAGACCCAGTACTTC.

This chain links TRBV2 with TRBJ1-2; TRBD1 might be the D (6 bases). The CDR3 has 13 residues. Germline CDR1 is SNHLY and CDR2 is FYNNEI. The V end was cut by 6 bases, the J end by 1 base, with 9 bases between. The CDR3 sequence: CASRADSNYGYTF. The CDR3 bases are TGTGCCAGCAGAGCGGACAGTAACTATGGCTACACCTTC.

The rearrangement uses TRBV6-1 and TRBJ1-1, with D unclear. There are 12 residues in the CDR3. Between the trimmed V and J ends, which lost 5 bases and 6 bases, there was a span of 10 bases. Germline lookup yields CDR1 MNHNS and CDR2 SASEGT. The CDR3 reads CASSIPLPEAFF. For the CDR3, the DNA is TGTGCCAGCAGTATCCCCCTTCCTGAAGCTTTCTTT.

The chain carries TRBV7-3 and TRBJ2-1; 7 bases are shared with TRBD1. Trimming cost V 5 bases and J 0 bases; bases outside gene matches: 7. The CDR3 sequence is 16 residues long. CDR1 and CDR2 from the germline V gene are SGHTA and FQGTGA. CDR3 coding DNA: TGTGCCAGCAGCGGATACAGACAGGGCTCCTACAATGAGCAGTTCTTC. Protein sequence: CASSGYRQGSYNEQFF.

The chain links TRBV15 to TRBJ1-5; D is possibly TRBD1 (5 bases). V lost 0 bases, J lost 7 bases, and 13 bases lay in between. CDR3 length equals 15 residues. Germline CDR1 LNHNV, CDR2 YYDKDF (reference sequence). The CDR3 is CATSRDAGPGQPQHF. The DNA of the CDR3 is TGTGCCACCAGCAGAGATGCGGGGCCGGGCCAGCCCCAGCATTTT.

The chain employs TRBV13 and TRBJ2-3; 12 nucleotides match TRBD2. This CDR3 is built from 16 residues. V dropped 5 bases and J dropped 0; count of bases not matched to a gene: 3. Germline assignment: CDR1 PRHDT and CDR2 FYEKMQ (reference sequence). The CDR3 loop reads CASSHGLAGSTDTQYF. As DNA, the CDR3 is TGTGCCAGCAGCCACGGACTAGCGGGGAGCACAGATACGCAGTATTTT. Together with reference TRBV13 and TRBJ2-3, the CDR3 gives the full variable domain: AAGVIQSPRHLIKEKRETATLKCYPIPRHDTVYWYQQGPGQDPQFLISFYEKMQSDKGSIPDRFSAQQFSDYHSELNMSSLELGDSALYFCASSHGLAGSTDTQYFGPGTRLTVL.

The V call is TRBV5-1, the J call TRBJ2-3; D is undetermined. The germline V gene has CDR1 SGHRS and CDR2 YFSETQ. The CDR3 length is 14 residues. V was pared by 4 bases and J by 0 bases, with 9 bases between. This chain's CDR3 is CASSPSTSTDTQYF. The CDR3 bases are TGCGCCAGCAGCCCAAGTACAAGCACAGATACGCAGTATTTT. Using reference TRBV5-1 and TRBJ2-3 for the parts outside the CDR3, the full variable domain is KAGVTQTPRYLIKTRGQQVTLSCSPISGHRSVSWYQQTPGQGLQFLFEYFSETQRNKGNFPGRFSGRQFSNSRSEMNVSTLELGDSALYLCASSPSTSTDTQYFGPGTRLTVL.

J is TRBJ1-1 and V is TRBV21-1; the D call in the table, TRBD1, was not verified against the DNA. TRBV21-1 is given as a pseudogene. The CDR3 length is 16 residues. Here the CDR3 DNA reads TGTGCCAGCAGCCCAGTGGACAGGGACCCGAACACTGAAGCTTTCTTT. Residues: CASSPVDRDPNTEAFF.

This clone appeared a few times. The chain has TRBV7-9 and TRBJ2-2; 10 nucleotides align to TRBD2. Unmatched junction bases numbered 7, after V lost 5 bases and J lost 4 bases. CDR1 and CDR2 from the germline V gene are SEHNR and FQNEAQ (reference sequence). This CDR3 has 16 residues. The CDR3 is CASSPLLAGTTGELFF. As DNA, the CDR3 is TGTGCCAGCAGCCCACTACTAGCGGGGACCACCGGGGAGCTGTTTTTT.

This chain connects TRBV29-1 to TRBJ1-3; unclear D gene. The CDR3 consists of 11 residues. CDR1 is SQVTM, CDR2 ANQGSEA, per germline. V lost 5 bases, J lost 4 bases, and 6 bases lay in between. CDR3 nucleotides: TGCAGCGTTCGAGCCGGAAACACCATATATTTT. It encodes CSVRAGNTIYF.

This sequence joins TRBV6-1 and TRBJ2-7; a possible D gene is TRBD1 (5 bases). The CDR3 length is 13 residues. Trimming shortened V by 4 bases and J by 3 bases, and 10 bases separated the two germline ends. CDR1 and CDR2 (germline): MNHNS, SASEGT. CDR3 sequence: CASSGARDYEQYF. CDR3 in DNA: TGTGCCAGCAGTGGGGCCAGGGACTACGAGCAGTACTTC.

The genes are TRBV6-1 and TRBJ1-2, with a possible D match to TRBD1 (5 bases). Trimming removed 0 bases from V and 4 bases from J, with 9 bases in between. Per the germline V gene, CDR1 is MNHNS and CDR2 is SASEGT. CDR3 length equals 14 residues. CDR3 in amino acids: CASSEAGRGYGYTF. For the CDR3, the DNA is TGTGCCAGCAGTGAAGCGGGTAGGGGCTATGGCTACACCTTC.

The chain links TRBV5-1 to TRBJ1-3; 9 nucleotides match TRBD1. Looked up from germline, CDR1 is SGHRS and CDR2 is YFSETQ. This CDR3 has 15 amino acids. V dropped 4 bases and J dropped 3; count of bases not matched to a gene: 5. CDR3 sequence: CASSPGTGSGNTIYF. CDR3 in DNA: TGCGCCAGCAGCCCCGGGACAGGGAGTGGAAACACCATATATTTT.

The DNA of the CDR3 is TGTGCCAGCAGCTTAGCGGTTTTAGTTTCCGAGCAGTACTTC. It specifies CASSLAVLVSEQYF. The chain uses TRBV7-8 and TRBJ2-5; D not certain. The J call may be incorrect, as the DNA end agrees better with TRBJ2-7. Germline V gene sequence: CDR1 SGHVS, CDR2 FQNEAQ. CDR3 length equals 14 residues.

The chain uses TRBV15 and TRBJ1-5; possibly TRBD1 for D (5 bases). This CDR3 contains 14 residues. V lost 5 bases and J lost 1, with 9 bases in between. Germline CDR1 LNHNV, CDR2 YYDKDF (reference sequence). The CDR3 DNA sequence: TGTGCCACCAGCGACAGCTCAAGCAATCAGCCCCAGCATTTT. Translated: CATSDSSSNQPQHF.

Here the CDR3 reads CASRETGFGEKLFF. DNA of the CDR3: TGTGCCAGCAGGGAGACAGGGTTCGGTGAAAAACTGTTTTTT. This sequence joins TRBV6-5 and TRBJ1-4, with 7 nucleotides matching TRBD1. Trimming removed 6 bases from V and 7 bases from J; junction bases left unmatched: 8. Germline CDR1 and CDR2: MNHEY and SVGAGI. The CDR3 has 14 amino acids.